This T cell receptor (beta chain) was recorded in a study of cytomegalovirus exposure and HLA in healthy donors. Separate from the roughly 720-subject first cohort, the roughly 120-subject validation cohort was the one that the donors belonged to. Concerning this clone itself: Antigen unknown.

Sequencing used immunoSEQ multiplex PCR; TCRdb keeps in-frame clones, though not all of them. The sample consists of around 400,000 clones, 86% of them appearing once. V was pared by 3 bases and J by 5 bases, with 10 bases of the junction left unmatched. The CDR3 consists of 15 residues. The V gene's germline CDR1 is SGHNT and CDR2 YYREEE (reference sequence). Findings and limits, study-wide: Many donors shared some public TCRs, even though most TCR sequences were rare.

The specimen was PBMCs. This clonotype was sampled from a young woman in good health and CMV-seronegative. The J gene is TRBJ1-2, the V gene TRBV5-4; 7 positions match TRBD1. The CDR3 DNA sequence: TGTGCCAGCAGCTCACCTCTGACAGGGAGGTATGGCTACACCTTC. Encoded protein: CASSSPLTGRYGYTF.